The sequence of this T cell receptor beta chain was determined in a study of spatial heterogeneity in lung cancer. Study summary: Matched bulk RNA-seq yielded a T cell module score, and TCR transcript counts in tumor regions correlated strongly with that score.

V lost 0 bases and J lost 2, with 9 bases in between. The CDR3 extends over 14 amino acids. CDR1 and CDR2 from the germline V gene are SGHRS and YFSETQ. Noted time point: sample taken at primary tumor resection. No cells were sorted before sequencing. The whole RNA sequenced was extracted from tumor, nontumor lung or frozen PBMC. Unique molecular identifiers tagged every individual TCR cDNA molecule. TCRdb fed the 5' RACE reads into MiXCR, producing one record per CDR3 protein. The top ten hold approximately 12% of the sample, which has roughly 7,400 distinct CDR3 sequences, approximately 20% seen once. Study-level findings and limits: Ubiquitous and regional nonsynonymous mutations were each tracked by the matching count of ubiquitous or regional expanded TCRs. The number of expanded tumor alpha and beta chains correlated with mutation number.

This clonotype was recorded a few times. Its antigen is as yet unknown. This clonotype was sampled from a female donor with early-stage non-small cell lung cancer. Sample: lung tumor tissue, taken at surgery. The gene calls are TRBV5-1 and TRBJ2-7, with D uncertain. This CDR3 is CASSLDSGTYEQYF. For the CDR3, the DNA is TGCGCCAGCAGCTTGGACTCAGGAACCTACGAGCAGTACTTC.